This T cell receptor (beta chain) was captured in a study of breast tumors, draining lymph nodes, adjacent tissues (dated by TCRdb to the mid-2010s). About the investigation overall: The study compared TCR beta repertoires across tumor, adjacent nontumor tissue and axillary lymph nodes from breast cancer patients. The study was designed to assess the relationships and possible T-cell exchange between tumor, surrounding tissue and draining lymph node repertoires in human breast cancer. On the study overall, not on this receptor specifically: The data were considered consistent with most tumor T cells being derived from the lymph node and subsequently expanding within tumor tissue. The similarity between tumor and nontumor tissue repertoires was significantly greater in luminal-like breast cancer than in basal-like breast cancer. T-cell repertoire diversity in tumors was found to be lower than in lymph nodes but higher than in nontumor tissue, and preferential V and J gene usage was observed. Rather than being directly demonstrated, the conclusion that tumor T cells originate in lymph nodes was presented as consistent with a hypothesis.

The sample was run on an Illumina HiSeq 2000. Multiplex PCR amplification was used to generate the TCR beta chain libraries. The amplified TCR beta chain products were analyzed by high-throughput sequencing. TCRdb reran the public reads through fastp at Q25 and MiXCR, keeping productive beta chains. A single entry per CDR3 protein holds the most common genes and DNA from its merged rows. The sample table holds 26,000 or so distinct CDR3 sequences, of which roughly 21% were seen once. Jointly, the top ten make up approximately 13% of the sample. From a lookup of the germline V gene, CDR1 and CDR2 are KGHSH and LQKENI. Including the terminal cysteine and phenylalanine, the CDR3 comprises 17 residues. Here the CDR3 DNA is all that survives: 51 bases in frame from base 1. Trimming takes 0 bases off V and 1 base off J; junction bases not matched to a gene: 6. This clonotype appeared once. What this receptor recognizes is not known. Base quality data are lacking; no much larger clone is found one base away. A single read is weak support.

This clonotype was obtained from a female donor with breast cancer. Some clones in this sample may be carry-over from other donors' samples. The rearranged chain carries TRBV18 and TRBJ2-5; 9 of the junction bases match TRBD2. The sample taken for sequencing was breast tumor tissue. At the DNA level, the sequence is TGTGCCAGCTCACCACCGGCTAGCGGGGTAGCCCAAGAGACCCAGTACTTC. Protein translation: CASSPPASGVAQETQYF.